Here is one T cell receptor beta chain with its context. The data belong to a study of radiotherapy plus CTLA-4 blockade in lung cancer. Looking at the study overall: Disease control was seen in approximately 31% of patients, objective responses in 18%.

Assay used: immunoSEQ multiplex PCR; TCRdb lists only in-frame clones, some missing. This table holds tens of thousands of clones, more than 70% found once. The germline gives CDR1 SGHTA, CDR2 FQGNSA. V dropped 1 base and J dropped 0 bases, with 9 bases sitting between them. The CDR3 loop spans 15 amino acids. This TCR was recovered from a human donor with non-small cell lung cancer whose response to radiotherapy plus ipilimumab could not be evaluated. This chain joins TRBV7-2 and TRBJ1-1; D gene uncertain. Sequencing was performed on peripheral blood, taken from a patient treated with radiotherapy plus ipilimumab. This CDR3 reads CASSLESVLNTEAFF. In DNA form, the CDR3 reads TGTGCCAGCAGCTTAGAGTCGGTACTGAACACTGAAGCTTTCTTT.